The clone carrying this T cell receptor (beta chain) was found many times. Its antigen remains unidentified. RNA transcripts were the template for amplifying TCR beta CDR3 regions. HTBI primers were employed in a first-round RT-PCR of the TCR CDR3. MiXCR, applied by TCRdb to the multiplex PCR reads, yields one record per CDR3 protein. The table records 480,000 or so distinct CDR3 sequences, 46% of them present only once. The data derive from a study of T cells in Graves' hyperthyroidism and ophthalmopathy. The CDR3 is 15 residues long. V lost 10 bases, J lost 0 bases, and 18 bases lay in between. The germline CDR1 and CDR2 sequences are MDHEN and SYDVKM. Study-level points and caveats: Most clonotypes expanded in the thyroid (above 0.001) were also present in blood.

This chain joins TRBV28 and TRBJ1-1; the D gene is possibly TRBD1 (5 bases). This receptor was identified in an adult woman with Graves' disease, either hyperthyroidism or ophthalmopathy (not recorded which). The sample was peripheral blood or thyroid tissue (not recorded which). Here the CDR3 DNA reads TGTGCCACCTCAGTGTGGGGACGGGTGAACACTGAAGCTTTCTTT. Translated: CATSVWGRVNTEAFF.